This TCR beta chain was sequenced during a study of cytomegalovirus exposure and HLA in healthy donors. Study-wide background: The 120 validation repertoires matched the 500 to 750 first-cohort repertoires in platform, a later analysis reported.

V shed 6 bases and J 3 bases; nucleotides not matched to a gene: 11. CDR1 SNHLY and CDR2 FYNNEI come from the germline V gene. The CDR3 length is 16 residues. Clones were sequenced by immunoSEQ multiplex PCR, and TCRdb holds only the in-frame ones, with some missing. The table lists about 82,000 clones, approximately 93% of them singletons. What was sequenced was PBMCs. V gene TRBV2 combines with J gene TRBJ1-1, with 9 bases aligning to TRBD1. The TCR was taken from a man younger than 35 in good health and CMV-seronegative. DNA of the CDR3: TGTGCCAGCAGGGGGGACAGGGCGGCGGGGGACACTGAAGCTTTCTTT. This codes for CASRGDRAAGDTEAFF.